What follows describes a single T cell receptor beta chain. Its antigen is still unknown. Base qualities are not provided; no much larger clone lies one nucleotide away. As encoded in the germline V gene (reference sequence), CDR1 is MNHEY while CDR2 is SMNVEV. Cut back by 9 bases and 1 base, the V and J ends lie 10 bases apart. Taken from cysteine to phenylalanine, the CDR3 has 13 residues. Only the CDR3 DNA stays, 39 bases, in frame from base 1. Enrolling through a virtual design, the prospective study's participants ranged in age from roughly 18 to 95 years and lived across 20 to 25 United States geographic areas. In the prospective study, cohorts were assigned on the basis of participant-reported clinical history obtained from a screening survey and a study questionnaire. ImmuneRACE Cohort 3 recovered participants were defined by two consecutive negative NP/OP PCR tests, healthcare professional clearance, or symptom resolution. In the prospective study, mobile phlebotomists collected whole blood, serum and a nasopharyngeal or oropharyngeal swab from each participant. Participants in the prospective study had the option to provide additional blood draws and questionnaires over a roughly two-month period. Prospective study blood samples were shipped either frozen or at room temperature before DNA extraction.

This sample was included in a study of blood T cell repertoires in COVID-19 (dated by TCRdb to the early 2020s). In the study overall: Samples from collaborators originated in the United States, Italy and Spain and spanned both the acute and convalescent phases of COVID-19. Subjects who had been exposed to COVID-19, were actively infected with it, or had recovered from it provided the deeply sampled blood TCRbeta repertoires that made up the dataset. The material from the prospective study consisted of cDNA or gDNA derived from T cells, B-cell-depleted T cells, or PBMCs. Where available, HLA class I and class II types were taken from metadata supplied by the sample provider and were not determined by assay-based typing. The samples were drawn from the first 160 participants of the ongoing ImmuneRACE study and from 1,254 subjects provided by 6 global collaborators. Nearly every sample came with metadata listing a de-identified subject ID, COVID-19 status, age in years and sex. The repertoires were released in a freely available public database meant as a resource for research on the immune response to SARS-CoV-2.

What the research found in general, with its limitations: How much clinical and demographic metadata was included differed by source and by participant, and the metadata was provided uncurated.

TCRbeta CDR3 regions were amplified from genomic DNA using the immunoSEQ Assay, a bias-controlled multiplex PCR. As for how the authors treated the data: The number of nucleated cells in each sample was estimated from the amplification of reference gene primers within the assay. To quantify the absolute abundance of each unique TCRbeta CDR3 rearrangement, sequence reads were collapsed and filtered. Productive Simpson clonality was computed per sample as the square root of Simpson's diversity index over productive rearrangements. This is the immuneACCESS table as TCRdb keeps it, with only in-frame sequences that have V and J called. A part of the clones is gone; compared with another copy, unresolved V genes explain less than half, and the rest is unexplained. V and J calls and clone size follow that table, whereas D and trimming were derived from the DNA. The sample table shows about 170,000 clones, and about nine tenths are seen once. Together, the top ten hold approximately 0.8% of the sample.

In this chain, TRBV27 is recombined with TRBJ1-5, with the D gene too uncertain to name. This clonotype was sampled from a woman aged 18-29 years who had recovered from COVID-19. What was sequenced was PBMCs or T cells enriched from blood (not recorded which). The CDR3 protein is CARSPGSNQPQHF. The DNA sequence is given as TGTGCCAGGTCCCCGGGGAGCAATCAGCCCCAGCATTTT.